Presented here are 19 T cell receptor beta chains from one specimen sequenced in a study of blood T cell repertoires in COVID-19 (dated by TCRdb to between 2020 and 2021). Preparation of the library involved the immunoSEQ multiplex PCR assay. TCRdb stores this immuneACCESS table with in-frame sequences only. Part of the clones is absent; in the studies checked, under half of the shortfall reflects unresolved V genes, and no reason is known for the rest. In all, the sample holds under 200,000 clones, and 75% to 95% of those were seen once. The ten top clones hold 0.53% of the sample. The sequenced sample was peripheral blood. The receptors here all came from a man between 50 and 59 years old with acute or convalescent COVID-19.

The V call is TRBV19, the J call TRBJ1-4; 8 bases match TRBD1. The trim removed 5 bases at V and 8 bases at J, leaving 10 bases unmatched. CDR3 length: 15 residues. Germline CDR1 LNHDA, CDR2 SQIVND (reference sequence). DNA for the CDR3: TGTGCCAGTAGTCCCCTGCAGGGGGCGAGAGAAAAACTGTTTTTT. Translating gives CASSPLQGAREKLFF.

The gene calls are TRBV19 and TRBJ2-3; 12 nucleotides line up with TRBD2. The V and J ends lost 4 bases and 4 bases, in that order; junction bases with no gene match: 3. The germline CDR1 and CDR2 sequences are LNHDA and SQIVND (reference sequence). The length of the CDR3 is 15 residues. CDR3 loop: CASSTTSGRADTQYF. The CDR3 DNA reads TGTGCCAGTAGTACGACTAGCGGGAGAGCAGATACGCAGTATTTT.

V and J are TRBV5-4 and TRBJ2-5, with D possibly being TRBD2 (6 bases). The ends were cut back, 0 bases at V and 4 bases at J, with 13 bases in the middle. The CDR3 sequence is 15 residues long. Germline CDR1 reads SGHNT; CDR2 reads YYREEE (reference sequence). This CDR3 is CASSLAGEPVETQYF. In nucleotides, the CDR3 is TGTGCCAGCAGCTTGGCGGGAGAACCGGTAGAGACCCAGTACTTC.

J is TRBJ2-5 and V is TRBV24-1; TRBD2 matches at 12 bases. Germline CDR1 reads KGHDR; CDR2 reads SFDVKD. This CDR3 has 15 residues. V was pared by 6 bases and J by 5 bases, with 6 bases of the junction left unmatched. CDR3 DNA sequence: TGTGCCACCAGTAATCTAGCGGGAGGGTGGGAGACCCAGTACTTC. Translated, it gives CATSNLAGGWETQYF.

The chain joins TRBV29-1 to TRBJ2-1, with 13 bases fitting TRBD2. V lost 3 bases and J lost 4; bases outside the gene matches: 3. CDR1 SQVTM and CDR2 ANQGSEA come from the germline V gene. This CDR3 comprises 15 residues. CDR3 in DNA: TGCAGCGTTGAGGGACTAGCGGGGCGATACAATGAGCAGTTCTTC. It translates to CSVEGLAGRYNEQFF.

This sequence joins TRBV15 and TRBJ1-4; D is possibly TRBD1 (5 bases). The germline CDR1 and CDR2 sequences are LNHNV and YYDKDF (reference sequence). The CDR3 has 15 amino acids. Trimming removed 1 base at V and 3 bases at J, with 9 bases between. The CDR3 DNA reads TGTGCCACCAGCAGAGTAGACAGCCCTAATGAAAAACTGTTTTTT. This encodes CATSRVDSPNEKLFF.

This chain links TRBV3-1 (or the pseudogene TRBV3-2) with TRBJ2-1; D might be TRBD1 (6 bases). CDR3 length: 14 residues. V dropped 0 bases and J dropped 6 bases, with 9 bases sitting between them. CDR1 and CDR2 (germline): LGHDT, YNNKEL (reference sequence). The CDR3 here is CASSQEGAANEQFF. The CDR3 nucleotides are TGTGCCAGCAGCCAAGAGGGGGCTGCCAATGAGCAGTTCTTC.

CDR3 loop: CASSLSRSADTQYF. CDR3 bases: TGTGCCAGCAGCTTATCTCGGTCGGCAGATACGCAGTATTTT. The V and J genes are TRBV11-1 and TRBJ2-3; D is ambiguous. The CDR3 runs to 14 residues. Germline V gene sequence: CDR1 SGHAT, CDR2 FQDESV (reference sequence). The V end lost 2 bases, the J end lost 4 bases, and 10 bases lay between the germline ends.

The chain recombines TRBV28 with TRBJ1-5, with D possibly TRBD1 on 5 matching bases. The CDR3 contains 14 residues. CDR1 and CDR2 from the germline V gene are MDHEN and SYDVKM. Trimming left V 3 bases short and J 7 bases short, with 13 bases between. CDR3 sequence: CASSFQGGWQPQHF. The CDR3 bases are TGTGCCAGCAGTTTTCAGGGAGGATGGCAGCCCCAGCATTTT.

This chain connects TRBV5-1 to TRBJ2-2, with 8 nucleotides matching TRBD2. Trimming cost V 2 bases and J 5 bases; bases outside gene matches: 8. The CDR3 spans 16 residues. Germline V gives CDR1 SGHRS, CDR2 YFSETQ. Here the CDR3 DNA reads TGCGCCAGCAGCTTAATCAGCGGGGGAGGGACCGGGGAGCTGTTTTTT. Protein: CASSLISGGGTGELFF.

The chain has TRBV4-2 and TRBJ1-4; D perhaps matches TRBD1 (5 bases). Germline loops: CDR1 LGHNA, CDR2 YNFKEQ. CDR3 length equals 15 residues. V lost 4 bases and J 3 bases, leaving 12 bases between the germline ends. The CDR3 here is CASSLRLGPNEKLFF. CDR3 nucleotides: TGTGCCAGCAGCCTCCGGTTGGGGCCTAATGAAAAACTGTTTTTT.

V is TRBV19 and J is TRBJ1-5, with D unresolved. V shed 6 bases and J shed 4 bases, with 10 bases lying between them. Germline V gene lookup returns CDR1 LNHDA and CDR2 SQIVND (reference sequence). CDR3 length equals 13 residues. This CDR3 is CASRVTANQPQHF. The DNA of the CDR3 is TGTGCCAGTAGGGTAACAGCAAATCAGCCCCAGCATTTT. The full variable domain, rest sourced from reference TRBV19 and TRBJ1-5, is DGGITQSPKYLFRKEGQNVTLSCEQNLNHDAMYWYRQDPGQGLRLIYYSQIVNDFQKGDIAEGYSVSREKKESFPLTVTSAQKNPTAFYLCASRVTANQPQHFGDGTRLSIL.

This clone was observed once. The V and J genes are TRBV7-2 and TRBJ2-5; D possibly corresponds to TRBD2 (6 bases). The J call is uncertain, as TRBJ2-7 better fits the DNA end. The length of the CDR3 is 13 residues. Germline loops: CDR1 SGHTA, CDR2 FQGNSA. CDR3 protein: CASSPSGQGEQYF. The CDR3 DNA follows: TGTGCCAGCAGCCCCAGCGGGCAGGGCGAGCAGTACTTC.

The rearrangement joins TRBV9 to TRBJ2-2, with a possible D match to TRBD2 (6 bases). The length of the CDR3 is 17 residues. Trimming shortened V by 5 bases and J by 5 bases, and 22 bases separated the two germline ends. CDR1 is SGDLS and CDR2 is YYNGEE in the germline V gene. CDR3 amino acids: CASRRGTSAISTGELFF. CDR3 DNA sequence: TGTGCCAGCAGGCGGGGAACCTCCGCCATCTCAACCGGGGAGCTGTTTTTT.

V usage is TRBV28 and J usage is TRBJ2-1, with 7 bases identical to TRBD2. V lost 6 bases, J lost 6 bases, and 5 bases stayed unmatched. The CDR3 is 13 residues long. CDR1 is MDHEN, CDR2 SYDVKM, per germline. The DNA of the CDR3 is TGTGCCAGCAGGGCCGGGACTATCAATGAGCAGTTCTTC. As protein: CASRAGTINEQFF.

This chain uses TRBV6-5 with TRBJ1-1; TRBD1 matches 8 bases. Germline CDR1 is MNHEY and CDR2 is SVGAGI. V dropped 5 bases and J dropped 2; count of bases not matched to a gene: 7. The length of the CDR3 is 15 residues. DNA for the CDR3: TGTGCCAGCAGTCGGTGGACAGGGCGCAACACTGAAGCTTTCTTT. Translating gives CASSRWTGRNTEAFF.

This chain connects TRBV2 to TRBJ1-2; D is perhaps TRBD1 (6 bases). This CDR3 is built from 14 residues. V was shortened by 0 bases and J by 7 bases, with 12 bases between the two germline ends. The V gene's germline CDR1 is SNHLY and CDR2 FYNNEI. The CDR3 region is CASSEARGSSGYTF. The DNA of the CDR3 is TGTGCCAGCAGTGAAGCTAGGGGGTCTAGTGGCTACACCTTC.

DNA for the CDR3: TGTGCCAGCAGTTTAACCAGGGTCAACACTGAAGCTTTCTTT. Amino acids: CASSLTRVNTEAFF. The V gene is TRBV28, the J gene TRBJ1-1, with D possibly TRBD1 on 5 matching bases. The CDR3 runs to 14 residues. V dropped 2 bases and J dropped 2 bases, with 9 bases sitting between them. In germline, CDR1 is MDHEN, CDR2 SYDVKM. The full variable domain, its missing parts supplied by reference TRBV28 and TRBJ1-1, is DVKVTQSSRYLVKRTGEKVFLECVQDMDHENMFWYRQDPGLGLRLIYFSYDVKMKEKGDIPEGYSVSREKKERFSLILESASTNQTSMYLCASSLTRVNTEAFFGQGTRLTVV.

This sequence joins TRBV10-3 and TRBJ1-4, with TRBD1 matching over 8 bases. CDR3 length equals 13 residues. CDR1 and CDR2 (germline): ENHRY, SYGVKD. Trimming at V came to 4 bases and at J to 8 bases, leaving 3 bases not matched to a gene. CDR3 nucleotide sequence: TGTGCCATCAGTGGGACAGGGAACGAAAAACTGTTTTTT. Its translation: CAISGTGNEKLFF.